Following are 15 T cell receptor beta chains from one sample sequenced in a study of breast tumors, draining lymph nodes, adjacent tissues. TCRdb ran MiXCR on the multiplex PCR reads and lists one entry per CDR3 protein. The table includes over 70,000 distinct CDR3 sequences, approximately 31% detected once. Breast cancer patients provided tissue from their axillary draining lymph nodes. The specimen sequenced was axillary lymph node tissue. Source of these receptors: a female donor with breast cancer. Some clones in this sample may be carry-over from other donors' samples.

The rearrangement links TRBV6-2 or TRBV6-3 to TRBJ1-5, with unresolved D. V gave up 8 bases and J gave up 2 bases, with 19 bases separating them. CDR1 and CDR2 (germline): MNHEY, SVGEGT. CDR3 size: 16 residues. CDR3 in amino acids: CASGHEYGEGNQPQHF. The CDR3 nucleotides read TGTGCCAGCGGCCACGAATATGGGGAGGGCAATCAGCCCCAGCATTTT.

The J gene is TRBJ2-5, the V gene TRBV27; 8 nucleotides match TRBD1. Germline V gene lookup returns CDR1 MNHEY and CDR2 SMNVEV (reference sequence). This CDR3 has 12 residues. The V gene end was trimmed by 10 bases and the J gene end by 5 bases; junction bases not matched to a gene: 6. The CDR3: CATRGRSETQYF. The CDR3 nucleotides are TGTGCCACCAGGGGGCGAAGCGAGACCCAGTACTTC.

This clonotype was counted many times. The chain links TRBV7-2 to TRBJ1-5; D may be TRBD1 (6 bases). CDR1 is SGHTA and CDR2 is FQGNSA in the germline V gene. The V and J ends lost 5 bases and 4 bases respectively, with 15 bases between them. CDR3 length equals 15 residues. In nucleotides, the CDR3 is TGTGCCAGCAGCAAACAGGGCGCGAATAATCAGCCCCAGCATTTT. Its protein product is CASSKQGANNQPQHF.

Comments on this clonotype: Germline is not matched at one junction end, which may reflect a read error. The chain recombines TRBV12-3 or TRBV12-4 with TRBJ2-7; 7 nucleotides match TRBD1. There are 17 residues in the CDR3. CDR3 region: CASSPGQPWDLFYEQYF. The CDR3 DNA reads as TGTGCTAGCAGTCCGGGACAGCCTTGGGACCTCTTCTACGAGCAGTACTTC.

Worth noting for this clonotype: A junction boundary mismatches the germline segment, possibly from a read error. The chain is built from TRBV6-2 or TRBV6-3 and TRBJ2-1; TRBD1 or TRBD2 may be the D gene (5 bases each). Germline lookup yields CDR1 MNHEY and CDR2 SVGEGT. The CDR3 is 16 residues long. The CDR3 reads CASSPSGTDSYNERFF. The CDR3 DNA is TGTGCCAGCAGCCCCTCCGGGACGGATTCCTACAATGAGCGGTTCTTC.

Many counts were recorded for this clonotype. V is TRBV5-6 and J is TRBJ2-7; 7 positions match TRBD2. Germline values: CDR1 SGHDT, CDR2 YYEEEE. The J segment lost 6 bases and the V segment lost 4 bases, leaving 7 bases of the junction unmatched. The CDR3 consists of 13 residues. In nucleotides, the CDR3 is TGTGCCAGCAGCGAATATTGGGGGGGCGAGCAGTACTTC. This gives the protein CASSEYWGGEQYF.

CDR3 sequence: CASSPAGGLDNEQFF. DNA of the CDR3: TGTGCCAGCAGCCCAGCGGGAGGGCTCGACAATGAGCAGTTCTTC. This sequence joins TRBV3-1 and TRBJ2-1, with 10 bases matching TRBD2. V was clipped by 4 bases and J by 5 bases; unmatched bases: 5. The CDR3 length is 15 residues. Germline assignment: CDR1 LGHDT and CDR2 YNNKEL (reference sequence).

In this sample, this clonotype turned up many times. J is TRBJ2-4 and V is TRBV11-3, with 9 bases lining up with TRBD1. The CDR3 has 16 residues. The ends lost 4 bases at V and 8 bases at J; junction bases unmatched: 12. Germline V gives CDR1 SGHNT, CDR2 YENEEA. The CDR3 region has the DNA TGTGCCAGCAGCTCCCCATCCCCGGGACAGGGTGACATTCAGTACTTC. Its translation is CASSSPSPGQGDIQYF.

This clonotype was recorded at least ten times. The rearrangement links TRBV5-1 to TRBJ2-7; D unclear. CDR1 is SGHRS, CDR2 YFSETQ, per germline. V was pared by 7 bases and J by 3 bases, with 8 bases between. The CDR3 length is 11 residues. CDR3 in DNA: TGCGCCAGCGCGGAGCTCTACGAGCAGTACTTC. Translating it yields CASAELYEQYF. Complete variable domain (other parts from reference TRBV5-1 and TRBJ2-7): KAGVTQTPRYLIKTRGQQVTLSCSPISGHRSVSWYQQTPGQGLQFLFEYFSETQRNKGNFPGRFSGRQFSNSRSEMNVSTLELGDSALYLCASAELYEQYFGPGTRLTVT.

At least ten counts were recorded for this clonotype. The chain couples TRBV5-1 to TRBJ2-2; 10 positions agree with TRBD2. Germline CDR1 is SGHRS and CDR2 is YFSETQ. The trim removed 3 bases at V and 5 bases at J, leaving 13 bases unmatched. This CDR3 is built from 18 residues. CDR3 sequence reads: CASSSPLASGSGTGELFF. As DNA, the CDR3 is TGCGCCAGCAGCTCCCCCCTAGCTAGCGGGAGTGGTACCGGGGAGCTGTTTTTT.

This clonotype was observed many times. V gene TRBV20-1 combines with J gene TRBJ2-5; 10 nucleotides match TRBD2. Germline values: CDR1 DFQATT, CDR2 SNEGSKA (reference sequence). CDR3 length equals 20 residues. The V gene end was trimmed by 0 bases and the J gene end by 1 base; junction bases not matched to a gene: 17. The CDR3 loop reads CSAREPPFLAGVGGQETQYF. The CDR3 DNA reads TGCAGTGCTAGAGAACCACCCTTTCTAGCGGGAGTTGGGGGCCAAGAGACCCAGTACTTC.

At least ten counts were recorded for this clonotype. This chain connects TRBV3-1 to TRBJ1-5; 9 bases are shared with TRBD1. CDR3 length equals 17 residues. From germline, CDR1 is LGHDT and CDR2 YNNKEL (reference sequence). V was pared by 0 bases and J by 1 base, with 4 bases of the junction left unmatched. CDR3: CASSQEYRGRSNQPQHF. CDR3 in DNA: TGTGCCAGCAGCCAAGAGTACAGGGGGCGAAGCAATCAGCCCCAGCATTTT.

The table lists this clonotype with many counts. CDR3 sequence: CASSMGGPEQYF. In nucleotides, the CDR3 is TGTGCCAGTAGTATGGGCGGGCCCGAGCAGTACTTC. The gene calls are TRBV19 and TRBJ2-7; D may be TRBD2 (5 bases). The CDR3 sequence is 12 residues long. Germline values: CDR1 LNHDA, CDR2 SQIVND (reference sequence). V shed 3 bases and J shed 6 bases, with 9 bases lying between them.

This clonotype has at least ten counts. The chain combines TRBV20-1 with TRBJ2-1; 16 nucleotides align to TRBD2. CDR1 is DFQATT, CDR2 SNEGSKA, per germline (reference sequence). This CDR3 comprises 16 residues. The CDR3 bases are TGCAGCGCGGGACTAGCGGGAGGGAGCTCCTACAATGAGCAGTTCTTC. Protein: CSAGLAGGSSYNEQFF.

This chain connects TRBV4-2 to TRBJ2-7; no firm D call. Trimming removed 0 bases at V and 5 bases at J, with 11 bases between. Germline assignment: CDR1 LGHNA and CDR2 YNFKEQ. The CDR3 extends over 14 amino acids. CDR3 amino acids: CASSQDRLGNEQYF. CDR3 bases: TGTGCCAGCAGCCAAGATAGGTTAGGCAACGAGCAGTACTTC.